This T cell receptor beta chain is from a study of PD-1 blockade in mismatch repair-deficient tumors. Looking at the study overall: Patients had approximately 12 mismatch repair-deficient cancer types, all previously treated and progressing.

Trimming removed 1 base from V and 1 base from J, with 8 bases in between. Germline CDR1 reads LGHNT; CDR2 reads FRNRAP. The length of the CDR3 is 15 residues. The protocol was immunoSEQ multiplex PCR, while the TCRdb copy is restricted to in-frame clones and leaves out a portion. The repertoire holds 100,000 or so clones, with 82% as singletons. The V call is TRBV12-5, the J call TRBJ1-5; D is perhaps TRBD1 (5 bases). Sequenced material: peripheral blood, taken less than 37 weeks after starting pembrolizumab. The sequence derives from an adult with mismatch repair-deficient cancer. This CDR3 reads CASGLEEGSNQPQHF. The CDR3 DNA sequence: TGTGCTAGTGGTTTGGAGGAGGGGAGCAATCAGCCCCAGCATTTT.